This T cell receptor (beta chain) was profiled in a study of blood T cell repertoires in COVID-19. Study context: PBMCs, B-cell-depleted T cells, or T cells provided the cDNA or gDNA that made up the material.

Libraries were prepared by immunoSEQ multiplex PCR; TCRdb keeps only in-frame clonotypes and omits some of them. The table has about 430,000 clones, about 88% seen once. Participant-given clinical history determined each cohort assignment. The clonotype was recovered from a woman under 30 who had been exposed to COVID-19. Material for sequencing was PBMCs or T cells enriched from blood (not recorded which).

For the CDR3, the DNA is TGCGCCAGCAGCTTGGTCCAGAACACCGGGGAGCTGTTTTTT. It specifies CASSLVQNTGELFF. The V gene is TRBV5-1, the J gene TRBJ2-2; D uncertain. This CDR3 comprises 14 residues. The germline gives CDR1 SGHRS, CDR2 YFSETQ. Trimming took off 0 bases at V and 1 base at J, with 4 bases between the two ends.